This is a list of T cell receptor beta chains from one sample in a study of human T cells and chemical hapten exposure. One entry per CDR3 protein results from TCRdb running MiXCR on the RACE reads. The top ten hold about 6% of the sample, which has a few hundred thousand distinct CDR3 sequences, about 6% seen once. Here the sequenced sample was whole blood, taken in connection with sensitization to the hapten diphenylcyclopropenone (DPC). Receptors originate from a woman under 30 with alopecia areata. Some clones in this sample may be carry-over from other donors' samples. Both conserved end residues are part of each CDR3. Fields, in order: V gene, clone size, J gene, D gene, CDR3 DNA, CDR3 protein. The D gene is left open where the match is weak. Not all rows give a size; the values are once, few, many and, for expanded clones, a class.

V gene: TRBV12-3/TRBV12-4
clone size: few
J gene: TRBJ2-1
D gene: .
CDR3 DNA: TGTGCCAGCAGAATTACCAGGCGGGGCAATGAGCAGTTCTTC
CDR3 protein: CASRITRRGNEQFF

V gene: TRBV7-8
clone size: many
J gene: TRBJ1-5
D gene: .
CDR3 DNA: TGTGCCAGCAGCTTTTCAGGGGCAAATCAGCCCCAGCATTTT
CDR3 protein: CASSFSGANQPQHF

V gene: TRBV2
clone size: many
J gene: TRBJ2-2
D gene: .
CDR3 DNA: TGTGCCAGCAGTCCAGCAGGGGCGTACGTAGCCGGGGAGCTGTTTTTT
CDR3 protein: CASSPAGAYVAGELFF

V gene: TRBV12-3/TRBV12-4
clone size: .
J gene: TRBJ1-2
D gene: .
CDR3 DNA: TGTGCCACCCGTGATCTTTACTATGGCTACACCTTC
CDR3 protein: CATRDLYYGYTF

V gene: TRBV6-4
clone size: many
J gene: TRBJ2-3
D gene: .
CDR3 DNA: TGTGCCAGCAGTGACGGCACCACAGATACGCAGTATTTT
CDR3 protein: CASSDGTTDTQYF

V gene: TRBV7-9
clone size: .
J gene: TRBJ2-5
D gene: TRBD2
CDR3 DNA: TGTGCCAGCAGCTTATCTCGCGGGGGAGGGTTGGAGACCCAGTACTTC
CDR3 protein: CASSLSRGGGLETQYF

V gene: TRBV4-2
clone size: few
J gene: TRBJ2-1
D gene: .
CDR3 DNA: TGTGCCAGCAGCCAAGGGTCGGGGAACAATGAGCAGTTCTTC
CDR3 protein: CASSQGSGNNEQFF

V gene: TRBV20-1
clone size: few
J gene: TRBJ1-2
D gene: .
CDR3 DNA: TGCAGTGCTAGGAAGCAGGTTCTCTATGGCTACACCTTC
CDR3 protein: CSARKQVLYGYTF

V gene: TRBV7-2
clone size: few
J gene: TRBJ2-3
D gene: TRBD2
CDR3 DNA: TGTGCCAGCAGCCCAGGGGCGGGGGGAGGAGATACGCAGTATTTT
CDR3 protein: CASSPGAGGGDTQYF

V gene: TRBV5-1
clone size: many
J gene: TRBJ1-1
D gene: TRBD1
CDR3 DNA: TGCGCCAGCAGCTCCCAGGGGGAAGAGACTGAAGCTTTCTTT
CDR3 protein: CASSSQGEETEAFF

V gene: TRBV6-2/TRBV6-3
clone size: .
J gene: TRBJ1-5
D gene: TRBD1
CDR3 DNA: TGTGCCACCGAGCTGACAGGGAATCAGCCCCAGCATTTT
CDR3 protein: CATELTGNQPQHF

V gene: TRBV5-1
clone size: few
J gene: TRBJ2-5
D gene: .
CDR3 DNA: TGCGCCAGCAGCTTGGTTTCGGAGCAAGAGACCCAGTACTTC
CDR3 protein: CASSLVSEQETQYF

V gene: TRBV5-1
clone size: .
J gene: TRBJ2-3
D gene: .
CDR3 DNA: TGCGCCAGCAGCTATGACCAGCCCACAGATACGCAGTATTTT
CDR3 protein: CASSYDQPTDTQYF

V gene: TRBV12-3/TRBV12-4
clone size: many
J gene: TRBJ1-1
D gene: TRBD1
CDR3 DNA: TGTGCCACGGACAGGCTTACGAACACTGAAGCTTTCTTT
CDR3 protein: CATDRLTNTEAFF

V gene: TRBV6-5
clone size: .
J gene: TRBJ1-5
D gene: .
CDR3 DNA: TGTGCCAGCAGCGCGCGAGTTGGAGGTCAGCCCCAGCATTTT
CDR3 protein: CASSARVGGQPQHF

V gene: TRBV7-8
clone size: few
J gene: TRBJ1-2
D gene: .
CDR3 DNA: TGTGCCAGCAGCTTAGTGGGAGGCGACCCAGCTAACTATGGCTACACCTTC
CDR3 protein: CASSLVGGDPANYGYTF

V gene: TRBV2
clone size: few
J gene: TRBJ2-5
D gene: TRBD2
CDR3 DNA: TGTGCCAGCAGATGGACTAGCGGGGCCTATGGGGAGACCCAGTACTTC
CDR3 protein: CASRWTSGAYGETQYF

V gene: TRBV6-2/TRBV6-3
clone size: few
J gene: TRBJ1-2
D gene: .
CDR3 DNA: TGTGCCAGCAGACGGCCGGGCCAAATTTCCCAAGGCTACACCTTC
CDR3 protein: CASRRPGQISQGYTF

V gene: TRBV6-1
clone size: many
J gene: TRBJ1-6
D gene: .
CDR3 DNA: TGTGCCAGCAGTTGGGACAACTATAATTCACCCCTCCACTTT
CDR3 protein: CASSWDNYNSPLHF

V gene: TRBV10-3
clone size: .
J gene: TRBJ2-2
D gene: .
CDR3 DNA: TGTGCCATCAGTGAGGCAGTAGGTGGCACCGGGGAGCTGTTTTTT
CDR3 protein: CAISEAVGGTGELFF

V gene: TRBV4-1
clone size: many
J gene: TRBJ1-4
D gene: .
CDR3 DNA: TGCGCCAGCAGTGGCACAGGGTGGGCAACTAATGAAAAACTGTTTTTT
CDR3 protein: CASSGTGWATNEKLFF

V gene: TRBV27
clone size: many
J gene: TRBJ2-7
D gene: .
CDR3 DNA: TGTGCCAGCAGTTTGCGGGGGCTCTCCTACGAGCAGTACTTC
CDR3 protein: CASSLRGLSYEQYF

V gene: TRBV4-2
clone size: many
J gene: TRBJ1-5
D gene: TRBD1
CDR3 DNA: TGTGCCAGCAGCCAAGCCACAGGGGGCGACCAGCCCCAGCATTTT
CDR3 protein: CASSQATGGDQPQHF

V gene: TRBV28
clone size: few
J gene: TRBJ2-7
D gene: .
CDR3 DNA: TGTGCCAGCAGTGTGGACAGGGAGGGCGAGCAGTACTTC
CDR3 protein: CASSVDREGEQYF

V gene: TRBV7-6
clone size: many
J gene: TRBJ2-7
D gene: .
CDR3 DNA: TGTGCCAGCGGATTCTACGAGGAATCCGAGCAGTACTTC
CDR3 protein: CASGFYEESEQYF

V gene: TRBV7-2
clone size: .
J gene: TRBJ2-3
D gene: .
CDR3 DNA: TGTGCCAGCAGCTTAGTGGAGGCTAGCACAGATACGCAGTATTTT
CDR3 protein: CASSLVEASTDTQYF

V gene: TRBV20-1
clone size: many
J gene: TRBJ2-1
D gene: .
CDR3 DNA: TGCAGTGGTCTTAACTCCTACAATGAGCAGTTCTTC
CDR3 protein: CSGLNSYNEQFF

V gene: TRBV7-3
clone size: few
J gene: TRBJ2-1
D gene: TRBD2
CDR3 DNA: TGTGCCAGCAGCTTATCCTTAGCGGGGGACGAGCAGTTCTTC
CDR3 protein: CASSLSLAGDEQFF

V gene: TRBV6-1
clone size: many
J gene: TRBJ1-5
D gene: .
CDR3 DNA: TGTGCCAGCAGTGCAGACAGATCTAATCAGCCCCAGCATTTT
CDR3 protein: CASSADRSNQPQHF

V gene: TRBV4-3
clone size: many
J gene: TRBJ1-2
D gene: .
CDR3 DNA: TGCGCCAGCAGCCAAGATCTCGACGCCCGAAACTATGGCTACACCTTC
CDR3 protein: CASSQDLDARNYGYTF

V gene: TRBV3-1
clone size: .
J gene: TRBJ2-1
D gene: TRBD2
CDR3 DNA: TGTGCCAGCAGCCAAGACCCTAGCGGGGGGGCCGTGTCCTACAATGAGCAGTTCTTC
CDR3 protein: CASSQDPSGGAVSYNEQFF

V gene: TRBV5-6
clone size: many
J gene: TRBJ1-5
D gene: .
CDR3 DNA: TGTGCCAGCAGCTTGGGCGGGAGGGACCAGCCCCAGCATTTT
CDR3 protein: CASSLGGRDQPQHF

V gene: TRBV7-3
clone size: once
J gene: TRBJ2-5
D gene: TRBD2
CDR3 DNA: TGTGCCAGCAGCCTTAGCGGGGGCTTCCAAGAGACCCAGTACTTC
CDR3 protein: CASSLSGGFQETQYF

V gene: TRBV28
clone size: many
J gene: TRBJ1-5
D gene: .
CDR3 DNA: TGTGCCAGCTCATCAGGGAGGAATCAGCCCCAGCATTTT
CDR3 protein: CASSSGRNQPQHF

V gene: TRBV7-3
clone size: few
J gene: TRBJ2-7
D gene: .
CDR3 DNA: TGTGCCAGCAGCTCATACTACTCGGGGGAATACGAGCAGTACTTC
CDR3 protein: CASSSYYSGEYEQYF

V gene: TRBV5-1
clone size: many
J gene: TRBJ2-1
D gene: .
CDR3 DNA: TGCGCCAGCAGCTTGGGAACTAGTCCGGAGGGGTTCTTC
CDR3 protein: CASSLGTSPEGFF

V gene: TRBV20-1
clone size: many
J gene: TRBJ2-7
D gene: .
CDR3 DNA: TGCAGTGCTAGAGCGGGACAGCAGTACTTC
CDR3 protein: CSARAGQQYF

V gene: TRBV4-2
clone size: few
J gene: TRBJ2-4
D gene: .
CDR3 DNA: TGTGCCAGCAGCCAGACTAAAAACATTCAGTACTTC
CDR3 protein: CASSQTKNIQYF

V gene: TRBV7-3
clone size: many
J gene: TRBJ1-2
D gene: .
CDR3 DNA: TGTGCCAGCAGCCCAGGAGGGGGGCTCTATGGCTACACCTTC
CDR3 protein: CASSPGGGLYGYTF

V gene: TRBV6-5
clone size: .
J gene: TRBJ2-5
D gene: .
CDR3 DNA: TGTGCCAGCAGTTACGCGTCAATGGCAGGGAGTATTGAGACCCAGTACTTC
CDR3 protein: CASSYASMAGSIETQYF

V gene: TRBV6-2/TRBV6-3
clone size: few
J gene: TRBJ2-1
D gene: .
CDR3 DNA: TGTGCCAGCAGTTATCCGTCTATAAGGTCCTACAATGAGCAGTTCTTC
CDR3 protein: CASSYPSIRSYNEQFF

V gene: TRBV4-3
clone size: many
J gene: TRBJ1-5
D gene: .
CDR3 DNA: TGCGCCAGCAGCCAAGTGGCAGGGTATCAGCCCCAGCATTTT
CDR3 protein: CASSQVAGYQPQHF

V gene: TRBV5-1
clone size: few
J gene: TRBJ1-1
D gene: .
CDR3 DNA: TGCGCCAGCAGCTTGGCAGGGTATGGAGGCACTGAAGCTTTCTTT
CDR3 protein: CASSLAGYGGTEAFF

V gene: TRBV5-1
clone size: .
J gene: TRBJ2-5
D gene: TRBD1
CDR3 DNA: TGCGCCAGCAGCAAAGGAATTTACCGGGACAGGGGTTTCCAAGAGACCCAGTACTTC
CDR3 protein: CASSKGIYRDRGFQETQYF

V gene: TRBV6-6
clone size: few
J gene: TRBJ2-3
D gene: .
CDR3 DNA: TGTGCCAGCGTACCCTTCCCAGCCGCAGATACGCAGTATTTT
CDR3 protein: CASVPFPAADTQYF

V gene: TRBV7-6
clone size: many
J gene: TRBJ1-2
D gene: .
CDR3 DNA: TGTGCCAGCAGCCCCTTTCCGGGCCTCTCATCCTATGGCTACACCTTC
CDR3 protein: CASSPFPGLSSYGYTF

V gene: TRBV29-1
clone size: many
J gene: TRBJ1-1
D gene: .
CDR3 DNA: TGCAGCGTTGGAGGGCAGCCCCGGAGTGGAGCTTTCTTT
CDR3 protein: CSVGGQPRSGAFF

V gene: TRBV10-3
clone size: few
J gene: TRBJ1-6
D gene: .
CDR3 DNA: TGTGCCATCAGTGACAGGGTGGCTTCACCCCTCCACTTT
CDR3 protein: CAISDRVASPLHF

V gene: TRBV29-1
clone size: few
J gene: TRBJ2-2
D gene: .
CDR3 DNA: TGCAGCGTTGTGGACATTAAAGCCGGGGAGCTGTTTTTT
CDR3 protein: CSVVDIKAGELFF